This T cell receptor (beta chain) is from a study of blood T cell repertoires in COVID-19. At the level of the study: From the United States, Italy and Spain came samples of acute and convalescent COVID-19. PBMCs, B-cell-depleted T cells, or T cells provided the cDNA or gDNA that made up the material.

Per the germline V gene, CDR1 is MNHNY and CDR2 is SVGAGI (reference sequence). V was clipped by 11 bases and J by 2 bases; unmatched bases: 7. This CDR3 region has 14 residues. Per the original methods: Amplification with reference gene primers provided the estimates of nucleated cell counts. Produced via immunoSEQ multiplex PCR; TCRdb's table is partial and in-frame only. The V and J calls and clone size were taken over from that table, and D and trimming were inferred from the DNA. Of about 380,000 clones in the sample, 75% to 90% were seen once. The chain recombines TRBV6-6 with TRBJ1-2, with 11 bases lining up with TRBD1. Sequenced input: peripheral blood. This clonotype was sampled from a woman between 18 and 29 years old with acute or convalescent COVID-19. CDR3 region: CASRTGGQNYGYTF. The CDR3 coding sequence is TGTGCCTCCCGGACAGGGGGCCAAAACTATGGCTACACCTTC.